This is a list of T cell receptor beta chains from one sample in a study of cytomegalovirus exposure and HLA in healthy donors. Sequenced by immunoSEQ multiplex PCR; TCRdb stores in-frame clones only, minus some. The top ten clones hold 0.37% of a sample with around 250,000 clones, 90% of them seen once. Sequenced input: PBMCs. Receptors originate from a woman under 30 in good health and CMV-seronegative. CDR3s include the opening cysteine and the closing phenylalanine or tryptophan. D genes are given only for firm matches. Expanded clones get a size class; other rows say once, few or many, or leave the size out.

>TRBD1|TRBV9|TRBJ1-2|.
TGTGCCAGCAGCGGTGACAGGGGAGCGGGCTACACCTTC
CASSGDRGAGYTF
>.|TRBV28|TRBJ2-2|.
TGTGCCAGCAGTTTAAGGGCCCGGGCAGGGCATGGCGGGGAGCTGTTTTTT
CASSLRARAGHGGELFF
>.|TRBV15|TRBJ1-5|.
TGTGCCACCAGCAGTGGGGACACCCTGAGCAATCAGCCCCAGCATTTT
CATSSGDTLSNQPQHF
>.|TRBV7-2|TRBJ1-1|.
TGTGCCAGCAGCTTAACCGGTAACACTGAAGCTTTCTTT
CASSLTGNTEAFF
>.|TRBV15|TRBJ1-5|.
TGTGCCACCAGCAGAGACCTTATGTTGGAGACTTATAGCAATCAGCCCCAGCATTTT
CATSRDLMLETYSNQPQHF
>.|TRBV18|TRBJ1-1|.
TGTGCCAGCTCATTGGGGGGTCAATCGAACACTGAAGCTTTCTTT
CASSLGGQSNTEAFF
>TRBD1|TRBV5-8|TRBJ1-1|.
TGTGCCAGCAGCCCCGAACAGGGGAGAAGCACTGAAGCTTTCTTT
CASSPEQGRSTEAFF
>TRBD1|TRBV28|TRBJ2-7|few
TGTGCCAGCAGTTTATCGGGGACAGGGTTGTACGAGCAGTACTTC
CASSLSGTGLYEQYF
>.|TRBV5-1|TRBJ1-5|.
TGCGCCAGCAGCTTGGTTCCGGGGGGCAATCAGCCCCAGCATTTT
CASSLVPGGNQPQHF
>TRBD1|TRBV10-3|TRBJ1-2|.
TGTGCCATCCGCCCGACAGGGTATAACTATGGCTACACCTTC
CAIRPTGYNYGYTF
>.|TRBV9|TRBJ1-4|.
TGTGCCAGCAGCGTAGCGGCGGGTAATGAAAAACTGTTTTTT
CASSVAAGNEKLFF
>.|TRBV11-2|TRBJ2-2|.
TGTGCCAGCAGCTTAGTGGCCGAGGAACGGGAGCTGTTTTTT
CASSLVAEERELFF